Listed here is a single T cell receptor beta chain. No antigen is known for it. No qualities accompany the bases; no much larger clone lies one base away. This specimen comes from a study of tumor and adjacent non-tumor tissue in lung cancer (dated by TCRdb to the late 2010s). Concerning the study at large: Of the cohort, 11 to 12 patients had adenocarcinoma, 2 had squamous cell carcinoma and 1 had small cell lung cancer. Bulk TCRbeta repertoires were compared between lung tumor tissue and matched distant non-tumor lung tissue obtained from more than twelve lung cancer patients. Sequencing produced fewer than 150,000,000 productive TCRbeta reads in total, an average of about 4.5 million reads per sample. Among the roughly 15 patients, ages ranged from about 30 to 80 years, roughly ten were men and 5 were women, and disease was TNM stage I to III. TCRbeta CDR3 sequencing was performed on roughly 32 paired specimens, with one tumor sample and one normal lung sample collected per patient.

Library generation was performed with multiplex PCR. Sequencing instrument: Illumina HiSeq 2500. Following protocols modified from ARM-PCR, the researchers constructed TCRbeta libraries through three rounds of nested PCR with primers (Table S4). Before sequencing, PCR products in the 200-500 bp range were cut out of the gel and cleaned up using the QIAquick gel extraction kit. From the authors' description of their analysis: Reads were cleaned with Trimmomatic, merged with FLASH into complete CDR3 sequences, and assigned to V(D)J germline segments with MiTCR. Clonal diversity was calculated as the inverse Simpson's index using VDJtools. Productive reads were defined as in-frame sequences without a premature stop codon. TCRdb cleaned the public reads at Q25 with fastp, built clones with MiXCR and kept in-frame beta chains. Under each unique CDR3 protein, matching rows form one entry showing the most common genes and DNA. The V and J calls were determined by TCRdb, not by the authors. The sample includes 98,000 or so distinct CDR3 sequences, with 80% observed a single time. The ten largest clones represent less than 40% of the sample.

Unmatched junction bases come to 5, with V trimmed by 5 bases and J by 3 bases. CDR1 and CDR2, looked up from the germline V gene (reference sequence), are SEHNR and FQNEAQ. Including cysteine and phenylalanine, the CDR3 has 15 amino acids. Just the 45-base CDR3 DNA is kept, in frame starting at base 1. The full study reports these points: Only approximately 16 patients were included in the cohort, and the need for larger samples and more detailed clinical data was noted by the authors. In normal lung, the top 100 clones accounted for a significantly larger cumulative share of the repertoire than in tumor tissue. Tumor tissue showed significantly higher TCR diversity (inverse Simpson) than normal lung tissue, at 431.37 vs 166.20 (P = 0.0075, Mann-Whitney U test). Neither the sequencing platform nor unique molecular identifiers are mentioned in the methods. Significantly higher TCR diversity was found in younger patients, and higher tumor TCR diversity was associated with shorter overall and disease-free survival. Because peripheral blood was not sequenced, the blood TCRbeta repertoires of the lung cancer patients in the study went unexamined.

Bulk unsorted tissue served as the source for RNA extraction, and RNA quality was assessed using a NanoDrop ND-1000 and an Agilent 2100. For the normal lung samples, distant non-tumor tissue was collected more than 3 cm away from the tumor edge. Newly diagnosed lung cancer patients without prior chemotherapy who had been admitted for thoracic surgery in China between August and November 2014 were enrolled as donors. Anyone who had undergone radiotherapy or chemotherapy before, or who had another cancer at the same time, was left out of the study. Surgical tissue pieces of roughly 1-2.2 cm3 were preserved in RNAlater solution and stored at -80 °C until use.

Sequences were obtained from distant non-tumor lung tissue. The rearrangement combines TRBV7-9 with TRBJ2-4; TRBD2 lines up with 9 middle nucleotides. This TCR derives from a man between 60 and 75 years old with small cell lung cancer. The DNA sequence reads TGTGCCAGCAGCCCCGCGGGGGGGATCAAAAACATTCAGTACTTC. Its protein is CASSPAGGIKNIQYF.